This TCR beta chain is drawn from a study of blood T cell repertoires in COVID-19. Study summary: T cells, B-cell-depleted T cells, or PBMCs provided the cDNA or gDNA that served as material.

The data were produced by immunoSEQ multiplex PCR, yet TCRdb's version contains in-frame clones alone and is incomplete. The sample has 200,000 to 250,000 clones, roughly 81% seen once. This CDR3 has 12 residues. Trimming took off 6 bases at V and 4 bases at J, with 6 bases between the two ends. Germline V CDR1 and CDR2: SNHLY, FYNNEI. This chain joins TRBV2 and TRBJ1-4; D uncertain. This sequence was found in a woman between 50 and 59 years old with active or convalescent COVID-19. Input material: peripheral blood. CDR3 DNA sequence: TGTGCCAGCAGCCAGAATAATGAAAAACTGTTTTTT. It codes for CASSQNNEKLFF.